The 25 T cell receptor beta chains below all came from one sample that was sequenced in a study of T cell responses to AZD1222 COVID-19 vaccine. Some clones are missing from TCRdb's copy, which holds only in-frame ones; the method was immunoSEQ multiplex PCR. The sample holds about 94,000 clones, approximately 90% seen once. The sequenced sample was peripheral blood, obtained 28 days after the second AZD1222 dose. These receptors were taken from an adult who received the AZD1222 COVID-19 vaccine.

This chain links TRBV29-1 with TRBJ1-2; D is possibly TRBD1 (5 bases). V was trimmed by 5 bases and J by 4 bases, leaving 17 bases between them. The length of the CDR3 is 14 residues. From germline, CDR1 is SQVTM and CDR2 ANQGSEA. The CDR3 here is CSVPSRQTRYGYTF. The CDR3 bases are TGCAGCGTTCCTTCGCGACAGACGCGCTATGGCTACACCTTC.

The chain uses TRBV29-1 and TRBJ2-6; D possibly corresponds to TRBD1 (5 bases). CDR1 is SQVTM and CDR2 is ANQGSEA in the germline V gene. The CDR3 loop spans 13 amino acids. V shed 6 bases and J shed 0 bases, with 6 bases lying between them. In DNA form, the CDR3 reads TGCAGCGTCGACAGCTCTGGGGCCAACGTCCTGACTTTC. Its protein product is CSVDSSGANVLTF.

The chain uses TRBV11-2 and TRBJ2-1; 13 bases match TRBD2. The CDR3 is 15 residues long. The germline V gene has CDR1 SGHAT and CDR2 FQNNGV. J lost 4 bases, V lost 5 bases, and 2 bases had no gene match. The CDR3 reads CASSQLAGGYNEQFF. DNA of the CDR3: TGTGCCAGCAGCCAACTAGCGGGAGGGTACAATGAGCAGTTCTTC.

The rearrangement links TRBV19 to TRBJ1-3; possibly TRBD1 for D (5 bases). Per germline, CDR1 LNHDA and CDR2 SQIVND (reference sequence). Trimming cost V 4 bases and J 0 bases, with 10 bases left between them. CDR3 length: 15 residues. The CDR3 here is CASSTQVSSGNTIYF. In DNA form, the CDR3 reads TGTGCCAGTAGTACACAGGTCAGCTCTGGAAACACCATATATTTT.

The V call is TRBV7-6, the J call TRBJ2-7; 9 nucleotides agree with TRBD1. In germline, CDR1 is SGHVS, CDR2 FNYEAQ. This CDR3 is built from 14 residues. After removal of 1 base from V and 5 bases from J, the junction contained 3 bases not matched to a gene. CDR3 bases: TGTGCCAGCAGCTTAGGGACAGGGGACCACGAGCAGTACTTC. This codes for CASSLGTGDHEQYF. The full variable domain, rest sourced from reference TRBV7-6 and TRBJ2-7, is GAGVSQSPRYKVTKRGQDVALRCDPISGHVSLYWYRQALGQGPEFLTYFNYEAQQDKSGLPNDRFSAERPEGSISTLTIQRTEQRDSAMYRCASSLGTGDHEQYFGPGTRLTVT.

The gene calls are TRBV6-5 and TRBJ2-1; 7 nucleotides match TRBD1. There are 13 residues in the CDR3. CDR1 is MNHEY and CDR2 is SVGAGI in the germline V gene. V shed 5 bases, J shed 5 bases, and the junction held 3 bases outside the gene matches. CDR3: CASSRGQHNEQFF. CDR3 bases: TGTGCCAGCAGTCGGGGACAGCACAATGAGCAGTTCTTC.

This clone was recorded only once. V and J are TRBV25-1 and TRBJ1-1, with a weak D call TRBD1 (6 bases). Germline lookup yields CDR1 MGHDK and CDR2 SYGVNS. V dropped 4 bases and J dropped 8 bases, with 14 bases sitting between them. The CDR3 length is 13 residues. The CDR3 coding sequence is TGTGCCAGCAGTGCGGGGGCCCCGGTGGAAGCTTTCTTT. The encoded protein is CASSAGAPVEAFF.

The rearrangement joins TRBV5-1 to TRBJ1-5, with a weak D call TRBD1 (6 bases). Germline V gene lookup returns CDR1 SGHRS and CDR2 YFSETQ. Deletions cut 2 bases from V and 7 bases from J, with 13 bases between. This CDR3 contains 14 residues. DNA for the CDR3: TGCGCCAGCAGCTTTGGGGGGGCTGGGCAGCCCCAGCATTTT. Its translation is CASSFGGAGQPQHF.

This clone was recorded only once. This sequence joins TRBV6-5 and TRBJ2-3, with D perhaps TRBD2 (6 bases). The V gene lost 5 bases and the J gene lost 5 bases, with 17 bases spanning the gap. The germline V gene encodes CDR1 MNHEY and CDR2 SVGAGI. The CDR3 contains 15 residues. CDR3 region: CASSPGTQIKDTQYF. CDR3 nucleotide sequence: TGTGCCAGCAGTCCCGGGACTCAGATCAAAGATACGCAGTATTTT.

CDR3 in DNA: TGTGCCAGCAGTTTGATCCGCGGCGGAAACACCATATATTTT. It is translated as CASSLIRGGNTIYF. V is TRBV28 and J is TRBJ1-3; D not resolved. The CDR3 loop spans 14 amino acids. The V gene lost 3 bases and the J gene lost 4 bases, with 10 bases spanning the gap. Germline CDR1 is MDHEN and CDR2 is SYDVKM.

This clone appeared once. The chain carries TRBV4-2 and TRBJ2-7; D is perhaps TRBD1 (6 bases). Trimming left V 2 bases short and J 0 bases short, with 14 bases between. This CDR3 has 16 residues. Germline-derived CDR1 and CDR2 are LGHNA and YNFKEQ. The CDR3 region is CASSQTGQTLSYEQYF. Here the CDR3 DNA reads TGTGCCAGCAGCCAAACAGGACAGACCCTCTCCTACGAGCAGTACTTC.

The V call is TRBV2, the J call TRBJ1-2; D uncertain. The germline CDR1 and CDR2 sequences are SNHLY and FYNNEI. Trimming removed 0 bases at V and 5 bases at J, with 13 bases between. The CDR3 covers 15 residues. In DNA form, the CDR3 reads TGTGCCAGCAGTGAAGCGAGGCGGCCAACATATGGCTACACCTTC. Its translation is CASSEARRPTYGYTF.

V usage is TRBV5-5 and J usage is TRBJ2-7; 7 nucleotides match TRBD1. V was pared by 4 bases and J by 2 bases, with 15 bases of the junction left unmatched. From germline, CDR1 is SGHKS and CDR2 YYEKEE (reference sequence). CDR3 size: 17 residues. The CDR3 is CASSRTGAFTPAYEQYF. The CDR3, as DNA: TGTGCCAGCAGCCGTACAGGGGCGTTTACTCCGGCCTACGAGCAGTACTTC.

CDR3 DNA sequence: TGTGCCAGCAGCTTAGGCGGGAGGGCCGGGGATGAGCAGTTCTTC. Translating gives CASSLGGRAGDEQFF. The chain combines TRBV7-3 with TRBJ2-1; 9 bases are shared with TRBD2. This CDR3 has 15 residues. Trimming removed 2 bases from V and 8 bases from J; junction bases left unmatched: 7. Germline CDR1 and CDR2: SGHTA and FQGTGA.

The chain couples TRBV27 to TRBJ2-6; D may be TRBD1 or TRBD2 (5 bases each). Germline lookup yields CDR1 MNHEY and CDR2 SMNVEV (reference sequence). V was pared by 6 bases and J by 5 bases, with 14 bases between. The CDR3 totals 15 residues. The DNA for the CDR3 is TGTGCCAGCAGATCAGTGGGGGAGAGGGCCAACGTCCTGACTTTC. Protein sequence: CASRSVGERANVLTF.

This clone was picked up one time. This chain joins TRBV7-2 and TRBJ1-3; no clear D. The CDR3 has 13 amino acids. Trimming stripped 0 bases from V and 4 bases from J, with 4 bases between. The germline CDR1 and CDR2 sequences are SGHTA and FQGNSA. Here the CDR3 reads CASSLASGNTIYF. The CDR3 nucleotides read TGTGCCAGCAGCTTAGCTTCGGGAAACACCATATATTTT.

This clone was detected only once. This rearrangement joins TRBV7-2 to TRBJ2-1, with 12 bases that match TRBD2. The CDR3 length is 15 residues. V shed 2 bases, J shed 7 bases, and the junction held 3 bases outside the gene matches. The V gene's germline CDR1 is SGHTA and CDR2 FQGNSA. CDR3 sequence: CASSLSSGRGNEQFF. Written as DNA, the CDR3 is TGTGCCAGCAGCTTATCTAGCGGGAGGGGGAATGAGCAGTTCTTC.

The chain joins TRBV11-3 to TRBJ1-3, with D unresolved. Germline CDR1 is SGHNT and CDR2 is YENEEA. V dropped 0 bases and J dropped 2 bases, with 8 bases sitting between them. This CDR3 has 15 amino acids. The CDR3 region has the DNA TGTGCCAGCAGCTTAGATCGGGCGGCTGGAAACACCATATATTTT. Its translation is CASSLDRAAGNTIYF.

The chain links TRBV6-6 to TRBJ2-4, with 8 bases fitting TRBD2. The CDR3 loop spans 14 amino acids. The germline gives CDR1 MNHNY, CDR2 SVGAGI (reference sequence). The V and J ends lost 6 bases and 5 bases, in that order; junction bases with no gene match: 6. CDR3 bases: TGTGCCAGCAGCCGGGGGGGGTACGAAAACATTCAGTACTTC. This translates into CASSRGGYENIQYF.

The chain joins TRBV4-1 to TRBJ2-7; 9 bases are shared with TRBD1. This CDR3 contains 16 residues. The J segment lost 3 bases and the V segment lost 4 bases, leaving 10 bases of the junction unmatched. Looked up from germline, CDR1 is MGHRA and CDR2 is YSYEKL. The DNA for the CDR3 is TGCGCCAGCAGCCGAGGAGGAGACAGGGGGGTCTACGAGCAGTACTTC. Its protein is CASSRGGDRGVYEQYF.

CDR3 amino acids: CASSFTGSGETQYF. CDR3 bases: TGTGCCAGCAGCTTCACAGGGTCGGGAGAGACCCAGTACTTC. The J gene is TRBJ2-5, the V gene TRBV7-9; possible D gene TRBD1, 6 bases. The length of the CDR3 is 14 residues. V was trimmed by 3 bases and J by 4 bases, leaving 12 bases between them. Germline V gene lookup returns CDR1 SEHNR and CDR2 FQNEAQ (reference sequence).

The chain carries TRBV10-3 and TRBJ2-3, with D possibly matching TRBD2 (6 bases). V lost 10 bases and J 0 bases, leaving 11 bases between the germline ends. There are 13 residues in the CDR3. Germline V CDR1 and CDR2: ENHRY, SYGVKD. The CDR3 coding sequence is TGTGCCACCGGGGCGGGGAGCACAGATACGCAGTATTTT. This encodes CATGAGSTDTQYF.

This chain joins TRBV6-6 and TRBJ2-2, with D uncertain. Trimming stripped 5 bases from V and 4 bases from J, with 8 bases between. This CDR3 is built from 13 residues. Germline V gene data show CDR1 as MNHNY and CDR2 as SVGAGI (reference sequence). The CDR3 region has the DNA TGTGCCAGCAGTGGAGTCGGCACCGGGGAGCTGTTTTTT. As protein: CASSGVGTGELFF.

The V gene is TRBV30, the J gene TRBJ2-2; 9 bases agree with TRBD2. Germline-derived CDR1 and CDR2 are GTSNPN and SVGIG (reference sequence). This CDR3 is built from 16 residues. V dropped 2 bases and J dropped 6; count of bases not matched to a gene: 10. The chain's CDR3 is CAWSRTSEGRAGELFF. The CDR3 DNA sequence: TGTGCCTGGAGTAGGACTAGCGAGGGGAGAGCCGGGGAGCTGTTTTTT.

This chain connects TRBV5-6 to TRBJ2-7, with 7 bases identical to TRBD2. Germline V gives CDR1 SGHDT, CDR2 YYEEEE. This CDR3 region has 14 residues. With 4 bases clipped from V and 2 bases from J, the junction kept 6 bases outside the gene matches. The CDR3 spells CASSLIAGTYEQYF. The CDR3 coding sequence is TGTGCCAGCAGCCTAATAGCGGGTACCTACGAGCAGTACTTC.